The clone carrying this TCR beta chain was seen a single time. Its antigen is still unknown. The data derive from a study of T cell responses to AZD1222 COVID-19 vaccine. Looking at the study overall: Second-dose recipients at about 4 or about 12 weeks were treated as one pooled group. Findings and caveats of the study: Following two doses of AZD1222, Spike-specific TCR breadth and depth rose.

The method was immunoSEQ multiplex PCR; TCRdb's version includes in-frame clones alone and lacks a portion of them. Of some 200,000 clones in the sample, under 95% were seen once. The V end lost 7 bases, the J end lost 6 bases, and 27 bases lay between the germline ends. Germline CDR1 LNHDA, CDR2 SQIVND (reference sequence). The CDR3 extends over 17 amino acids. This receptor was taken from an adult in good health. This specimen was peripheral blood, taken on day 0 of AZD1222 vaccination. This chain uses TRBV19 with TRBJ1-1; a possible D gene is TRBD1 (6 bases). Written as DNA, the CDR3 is TGTGCCAGTATATCCGGGAGCACGTCAACAGGGAGCCCTGAAGCTTTCTTT. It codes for CASISGSTSTGSPEAFF.